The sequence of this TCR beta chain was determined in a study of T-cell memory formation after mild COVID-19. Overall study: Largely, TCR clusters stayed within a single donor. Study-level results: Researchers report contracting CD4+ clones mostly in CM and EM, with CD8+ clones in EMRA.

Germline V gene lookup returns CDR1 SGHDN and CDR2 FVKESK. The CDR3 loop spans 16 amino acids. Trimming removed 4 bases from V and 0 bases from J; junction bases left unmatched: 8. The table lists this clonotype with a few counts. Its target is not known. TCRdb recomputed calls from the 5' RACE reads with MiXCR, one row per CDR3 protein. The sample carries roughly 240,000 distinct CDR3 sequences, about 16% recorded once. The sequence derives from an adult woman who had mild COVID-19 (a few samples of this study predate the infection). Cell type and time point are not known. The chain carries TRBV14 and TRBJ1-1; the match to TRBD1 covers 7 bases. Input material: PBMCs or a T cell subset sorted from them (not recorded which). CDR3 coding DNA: TGTGCCAGCAGCCCGTTAACGGGACAGCTGAACACTGAAGCTTTCTTT. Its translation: CASSPLTGQLNTEAFF. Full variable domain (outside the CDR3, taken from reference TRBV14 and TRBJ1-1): EAGVTQFPSHSVIEKGQTVTLRCDPISGHDNLYWYRRVMGKEIKFLLHFVKESKQDESGMPNNRFLAERTGGTYSTLKVQPAELEDSGVYFCASSPLTGQLNTEAFFGQGTRLTVV.